These T cell receptor beta chains were read from a single sample in a study of blood T cell repertoires in COVID-19. Sequencing was performed with immunoSEQ multiplex PCR; in TCRdb, only in-frame clones are kept and a portion is missing. The table has about 110,000 clones, about 91% seen once; the top ten hold approximately 6.2%. The sequenced material came from peripheral blood. The receptor source for this set is a man aged 50-59 years with active or convalescent COVID-19. The CDR3 runs from the conserved cysteine through the conserved F or W. Each record gives: D gene, clone size, J gene, V gene, CDR3 protein, CDR3 DNA. A D gene is named only where the DNA matches it firmly. Expanded clones are given a class, and other clones once, few, many or no size at all.

d_gene: TRBD2
abundance: .
j_gene: TRBJ2-1
v_gene: TRBV5-1
CDR3aa: CASSFSGTSGYNEQFF
CDR3nt: TGCGCCAGCAGCTTTTCCGGGACTAGCGGCTACAATGAGCAGTTCTTC

d_gene: .
abundance: .
j_gene: TRBJ2-1
v_gene: TRBV28
CDR3aa: CASSLTPGRYNEQFF
CDR3nt: TGTGCCAGCAGTCTAACCCCTGGCAGGTACAATGAGCAGTTCTTC

d_gene: .
abundance: .
j_gene: TRBJ1-1
v_gene: TRBV19
CDR3aa: CASSQTGTEAFF
CDR3nt: TGTGCCAGTAGCCAGACGGGGACTGAAGCTTTCTTT

d_gene: TRBD2
abundance: .
j_gene: TRBJ2-1
v_gene: TRBV6-1
CDR3aa: CASSEVGLAVGQFF
CDR3nt: TGTGCCAGCAGTGAAGTTGGACTAGCGGTGGGGCAGTTCTTC

d_gene: TRBD2
abundance: .
j_gene: TRBJ2-7
v_gene: TRBV7-8
CDR3aa: CASSRQTSGSDEQYF
CDR3nt: TGTGCCAGCAGCCGACAGACTAGCGGGAGCGACGAGCAGTACTTC

d_gene: TRBD1
abundance: .
j_gene: TRBJ1-2
v_gene: TRBV28
CDR3aa: CASTPGQGDGYTF
CDR3nt: TGTGCCAGCACCCCCGGACAGGGGGATGGCTACACCTTC

d_gene: TRBD1
abundance: .
j_gene: TRBJ1-1
v_gene: TRBV5-6
CDR3aa: CASSLTGGETEAFF
CDR3nt: TGTGCCAGCAGCTTGACAGGGGGGGAGACTGAAGCTTTCTTT

d_gene: .
abundance: .
j_gene: TRBJ2-5
v_gene: TRBV12-3/TRBV12-4
CDR3aa: CASSLAPEETQYF
CDR3nt: TGTGCCAGCAGTTTAGCGCCGGAAGAGACCCAGTACTTC

d_gene: .
abundance: .
j_gene: TRBJ1-1
v_gene: TRBV6-5
CDR3aa: CASRETAMNTEAFF
CDR3nt: TGTGCCAGCAGGGAGACTGCAATGAACACTGAAGCTTTCTTT

d_gene: TRBD2
abundance: .
j_gene: TRBJ2-1
v_gene: TRBV9
CDR3aa: CASSVGSSGGDEQFF
CDR3nt: TGTGCCAGCAGCGTAGGGTCTAGCGGAGGGGATGAGCAGTTCTTC

d_gene: TRBD2
abundance: once
j_gene: TRBJ2-1
v_gene: TRBV7-8
CDR3aa: CASSLEVASGSTYNEQFF
CDR3nt: TGTGCCAGCAGCTTAGAGGTGGCTAGCGGGAGCACCTACAATGAGCAGTTCTTC

d_gene: TRBD1
abundance: .
j_gene: TRBJ2-5
v_gene: TRBV7-9
CDR3aa: CASRPGGETQYF
CDR3nt: TGTGCCAGCAGGCCAGGGGGAGAGACCCAGTACTTC

d_gene: TRBD1
abundance: .
j_gene: TRBJ1-5
v_gene: TRBV19
CDR3aa: CASNEQGVYQPQHF
CDR3nt: TGTGCCAGTAATGAACAGGGGGTCTATCAGCCCCAGCATTTT

d_gene: TRBD1
abundance: .
j_gene: TRBJ1-6
v_gene: TRBV5-6
CDR3aa: CASSRGDSYNSPLHF
CDR3nt: TGTGCCAGCAGCAGGGGGGACAGCTATAATTCACCCCTCCACTTT

d_gene: .
abundance: few
j_gene: TRBJ2-3
v_gene: TRBV11-2
CDR3aa: CASSLSPTSSDTQYF
CDR3nt: TGTGCCAGCAGCCTTTCCCCCACTAGTTCCGATACGCAGTATTTT

d_gene: TRBD1
abundance: .
j_gene: TRBJ2-7
v_gene: TRBV27
CDR3aa: CASRSLGQGARQYF
CDR3nt: TGTGCCAGCAGGAGCCTGGGACAGGGGGCGAGGCAGTACTTC

d_gene: .
abundance: .
j_gene: TRBJ2-7
v_gene: TRBV7-9
CDR3aa: CASSLYGHEQYF
CDR3nt: TGTGCCAGCAGCTTATATGGGCACGAGCAGTACTTC

d_gene: TRBD1
abundance: .
j_gene: TRBJ1-2
v_gene: TRBV13
CDR3aa: CASSSTGDYGYTF
CDR3nt: TGTGCCAGCAGCTCAACAGGGGACTATGGCTACACCTTC

d_gene: .
abundance: .
j_gene: TRBJ1-2
v_gene: TRBV18
CDR3aa: CASSPSKDHGVNYGYTF
CDR3nt: TGTGCCAGCTCACCCTCCAAGGACCACGGGGTCAACTATGGCTACACCTTC

d_gene: TRBD2
abundance: .
j_gene: TRBJ2-3
v_gene: TRBV19
CDR3aa: CASSGFGTRLTDTQYF
CDR3nt: TGTGCCAGTAGCGGCTTCGGGACTAGACTCACAGATACGCAGTATTTT

d_gene: .
abundance: once
j_gene: TRBJ2-7
v_gene: TRBV6-5
CDR3aa: CASCERGSGYEQYF
CDR3nt: TGTGCCAGCTGCGAAAGGGGGTCCGGATACGAGCAGTACTTC

d_gene: .
abundance: once
j_gene: TRBJ2-1
v_gene: TRBV4-2
CDR3aa: CASSQALLAGEQFF
CDR3nt: TGTGCCAGCAGCCAAGCTCTCCTAGCCGGTGAGCAGTTCTTC

d_gene: TRBD1
abundance: .
j_gene: TRBJ2-7
v_gene: TRBV28
CDR3aa: CASSPLLPRYRGQMDEQYF
CDR3nt: TGTGCCAGCAGTCCTCTTCTCCCTCGATACAGGGGGCAAATGGACGAGCAGTACTTC

d_gene: TRBD1
abundance: once
j_gene: TRBJ1-1
v_gene: TRBV27
CDR3aa: CASRQITGTEHEAFF
CDR3nt: TGTGCCAGCAGACAAATTACCGGGACAGAGCATGAAGCTTTCTTT

d_gene: TRBD1
abundance: .
j_gene: TRBJ1-4
v_gene: TRBV6-1
CDR3aa: CASSEGQGVNEKLFF
CDR3nt: TGTGCCAGCAGTGAGGGACAGGGCGTTAATGAAAAACTGTTTTTT

d_gene: TRBD1
abundance: few
j_gene: TRBJ2-5
v_gene: TRBV10-1
CDR3aa: CASSERRDRLEYF
CDR3nt: TGCGCCAGCAGTGAGAGACGGGACAGGTTGGAATACTTC

d_gene: TRBD1
abundance: .
j_gene: TRBJ2-3
v_gene: TRBV5-6
CDR3aa: CASSRDRGRTDTQYF
CDR3nt: TGTGCCAGCAGCAGAGACAGGGGGCGCACAGATACGCAGTATTTT

d_gene: .
abundance: .
j_gene: TRBJ1-1
v_gene: TRBV30
CDR3aa: CAWSVGDIEAFF
CDR3nt: TGTGCCTGGAGTGTAGGGGACATTGAAGCTTTCTTT

d_gene: .
abundance: .
j_gene: TRBJ1-1
v_gene: TRBV5-1
CDR3aa: CASSPGSRFSNTEAFF
CDR3nt: TGCGCCAGCAGTCCTGGGAGCAGGTTTTCGAACACTGAAGCTTTCTTT

d_gene: .
abundance: once
j_gene: TRBJ2-7
v_gene: TRBV25-1
CDR3aa: CASSDTERGAGLEQYF
CDR3nt: TGTGCCAGCAGTGATACGGAACGGGGCGCGGGGCTCGAGCAGTACTTC

d_gene: .
abundance: .
j_gene: TRBJ2-5
v_gene: TRBV7-6
CDR3aa: CASSARTAHHQETQYF
CDR3nt: TGTGCCAGCAGCGCCCGGACAGCACACCACCAAGAGACCCAGTACTTC

d_gene: TRBD2
abundance: .
j_gene: TRBJ2-7
v_gene: TRBV7-8
CDR3aa: CASSLGGTSGSYEQYF
CDR3nt: TGTGCCAGCAGCTTAGGCGGGACTAGCGGCTCCTACGAGCAGTACTTC

d_gene: TRBD1
abundance: .
j_gene: TRBJ2-1
v_gene: TRBV28
CDR3aa: CASRQGANEQFF
CDR3nt: TGTGCCAGCAGACAGGGGGCTAATGAGCAGTTCTTC